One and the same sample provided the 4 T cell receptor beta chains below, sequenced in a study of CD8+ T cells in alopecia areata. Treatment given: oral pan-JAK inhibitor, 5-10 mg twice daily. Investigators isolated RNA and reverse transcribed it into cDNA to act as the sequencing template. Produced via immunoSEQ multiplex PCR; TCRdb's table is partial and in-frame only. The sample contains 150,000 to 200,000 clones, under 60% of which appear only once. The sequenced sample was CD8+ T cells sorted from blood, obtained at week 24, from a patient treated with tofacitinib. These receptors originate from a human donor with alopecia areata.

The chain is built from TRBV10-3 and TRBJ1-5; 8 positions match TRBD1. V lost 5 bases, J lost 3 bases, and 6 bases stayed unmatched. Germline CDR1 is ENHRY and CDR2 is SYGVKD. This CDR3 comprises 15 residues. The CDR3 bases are TGTGCCATCAGTAAGGACAGGGAAGCCAATCAGCCCCAGCATTTT. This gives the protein CAISKDREANQPQHF.

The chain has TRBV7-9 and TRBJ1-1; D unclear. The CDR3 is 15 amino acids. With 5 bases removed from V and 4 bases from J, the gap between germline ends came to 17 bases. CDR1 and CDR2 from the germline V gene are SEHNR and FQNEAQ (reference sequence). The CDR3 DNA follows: TGTGCCAGCAGCCTCCCCCCCTCGGGGATCACTGAAGCTTTCTTT. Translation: CASSLPPSGITEAFF.

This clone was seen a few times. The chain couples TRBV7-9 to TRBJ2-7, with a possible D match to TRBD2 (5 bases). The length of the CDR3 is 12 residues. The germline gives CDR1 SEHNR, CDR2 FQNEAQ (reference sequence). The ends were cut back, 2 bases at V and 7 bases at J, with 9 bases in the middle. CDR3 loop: CASSLPGREQYF. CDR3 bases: TGTGCCAGCAGCTTACCGGGAAGGGAGCAGTACTTC.

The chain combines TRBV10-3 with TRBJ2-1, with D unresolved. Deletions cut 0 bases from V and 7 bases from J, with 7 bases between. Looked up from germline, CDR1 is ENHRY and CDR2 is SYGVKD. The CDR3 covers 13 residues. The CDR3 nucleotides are TGTGCCATCAGTGAGTCGGCGGCTAATGAGCAGTTCTTC. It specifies CAISESAANEQFF.